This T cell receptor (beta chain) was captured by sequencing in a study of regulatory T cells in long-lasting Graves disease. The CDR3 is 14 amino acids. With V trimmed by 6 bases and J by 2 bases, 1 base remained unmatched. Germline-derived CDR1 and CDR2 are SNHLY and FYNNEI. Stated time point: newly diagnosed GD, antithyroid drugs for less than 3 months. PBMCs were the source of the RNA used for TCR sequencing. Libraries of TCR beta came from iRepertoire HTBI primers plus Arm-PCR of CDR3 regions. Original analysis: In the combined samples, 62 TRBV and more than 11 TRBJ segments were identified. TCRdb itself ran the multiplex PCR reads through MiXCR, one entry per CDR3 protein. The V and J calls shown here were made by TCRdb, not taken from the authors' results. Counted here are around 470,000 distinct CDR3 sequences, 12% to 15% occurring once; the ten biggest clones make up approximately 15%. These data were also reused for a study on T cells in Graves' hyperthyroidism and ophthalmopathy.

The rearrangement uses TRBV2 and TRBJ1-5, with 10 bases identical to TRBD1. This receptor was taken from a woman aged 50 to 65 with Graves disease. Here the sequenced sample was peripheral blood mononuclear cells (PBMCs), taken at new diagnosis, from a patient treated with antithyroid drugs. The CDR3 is CASRGTGGNQPQHF. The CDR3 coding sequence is TGTGCCAGCAGGGGGACAGGGGGCAATCAGCCCCAGCATTTT.